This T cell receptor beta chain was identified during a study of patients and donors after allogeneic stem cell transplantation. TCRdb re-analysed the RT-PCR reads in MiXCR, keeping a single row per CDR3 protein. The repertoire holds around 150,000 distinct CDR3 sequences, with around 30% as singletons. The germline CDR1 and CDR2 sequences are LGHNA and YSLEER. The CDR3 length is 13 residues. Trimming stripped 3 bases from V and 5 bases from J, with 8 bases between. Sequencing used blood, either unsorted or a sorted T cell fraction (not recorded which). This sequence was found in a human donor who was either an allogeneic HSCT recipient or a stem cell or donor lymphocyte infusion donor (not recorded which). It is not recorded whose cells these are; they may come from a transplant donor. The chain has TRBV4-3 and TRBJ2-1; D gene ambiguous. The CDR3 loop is CASSHVAHNEQFF. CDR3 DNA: TGCGCCAGCAGCCACGTAGCACACAATGAGCAGTTCTTC.